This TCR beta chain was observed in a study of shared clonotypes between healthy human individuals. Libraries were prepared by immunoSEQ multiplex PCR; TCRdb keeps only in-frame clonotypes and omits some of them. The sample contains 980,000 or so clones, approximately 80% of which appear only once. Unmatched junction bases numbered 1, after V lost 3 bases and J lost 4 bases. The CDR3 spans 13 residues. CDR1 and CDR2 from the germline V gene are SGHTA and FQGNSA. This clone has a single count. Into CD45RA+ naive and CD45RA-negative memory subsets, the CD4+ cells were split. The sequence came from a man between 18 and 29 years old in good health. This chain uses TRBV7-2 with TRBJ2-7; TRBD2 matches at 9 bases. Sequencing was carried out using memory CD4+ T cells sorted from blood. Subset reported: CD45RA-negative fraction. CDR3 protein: CASSFAGGYEQYF. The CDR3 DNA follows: TGTGCCAGCAGCTTTGCGGGAGGGTACGAGCAGTACTTC.